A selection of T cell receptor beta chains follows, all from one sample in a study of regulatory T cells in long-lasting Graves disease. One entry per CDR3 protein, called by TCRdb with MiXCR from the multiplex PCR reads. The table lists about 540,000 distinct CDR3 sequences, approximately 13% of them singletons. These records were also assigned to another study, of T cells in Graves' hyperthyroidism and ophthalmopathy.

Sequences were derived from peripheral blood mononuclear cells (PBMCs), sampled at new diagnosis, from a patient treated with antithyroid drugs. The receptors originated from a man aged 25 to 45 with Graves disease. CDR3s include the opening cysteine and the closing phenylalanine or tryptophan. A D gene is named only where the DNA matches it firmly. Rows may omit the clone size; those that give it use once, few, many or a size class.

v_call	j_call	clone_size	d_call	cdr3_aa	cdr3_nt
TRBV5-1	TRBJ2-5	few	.	CASSLTPTGPGETQYF	TGCGCCAGCAGCTTGACCCCGACAGGTCCGGGAGAGACCCAGTACTTC
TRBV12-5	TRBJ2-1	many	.	CASGWERGEQFF	TGTGCTAGTGGGTGGGAACGAGGTGAGCAGTTCTTC
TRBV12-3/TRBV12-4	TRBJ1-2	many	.	CASSQTGLYGYTF	TGTGCCAGCAGCCAAACAGGACTTTATGGCTACACCTTC
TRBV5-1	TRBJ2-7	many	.	CASRGRKTYEQYF	TGCGCCAGCAGGGGGCGTAAGACCTACGAGCAGTACTTC
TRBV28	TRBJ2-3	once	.	CASIGSTDTHYF	TGTGCCAGCATCGGCAGCACAGATACGCACTATTTT
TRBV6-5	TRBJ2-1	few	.	CASSYSGPKTYNEQFF	TGTGCCAGCAGTTACTCGGGCCCAAAGACCTACAATGAGCAGTTCTTC
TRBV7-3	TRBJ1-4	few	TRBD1	CASSSWDRGRANEKLFF	TGTGCCAGCAGCTCTTGGGACAGGGGGCGGGCTAATGAAAAACTGTTTTTT
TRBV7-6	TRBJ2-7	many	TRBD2	CASTGLAGGPVYEQYF	TGTGCCAGCACGGGACTAGCGGGAGGGCCGGTCTACGAGCAGTACTTC
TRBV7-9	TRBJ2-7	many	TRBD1	CASSLGTGAMKQYF	TGTGCCAGCAGCTTGGGGACAGGGGCGATGAAGCAGTACTTC
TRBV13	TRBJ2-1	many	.	CASSFAQGERDSEQFF	TGTGCCAGCAGTTTCGCGCAGGGGGAGCGGGATAGTGAGCAGTTCTTC
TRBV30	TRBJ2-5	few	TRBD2	CAWSPGGGMRETQYF	TGTGCCTGGAGTCCTGGGGGGGGAATGAGGGAGACCCAGTACTTC
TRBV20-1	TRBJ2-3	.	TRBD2	CSAGVAGDVDTQYF	TGCAGTGCTGGGGTGGCGGGAGACGTTGATACGCAGTATTTT
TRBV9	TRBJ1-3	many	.	CASGSPSGNTIYF	TGTGCCAGCGGGTCCCCCTCTGGAAACACCATATATTTT
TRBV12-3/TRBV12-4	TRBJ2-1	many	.	CASSLRGPFRNEQFF	TGTGCCAGCAGTTTACGGGGGCCTTTTAGGAATGAGCAGTTCTTC
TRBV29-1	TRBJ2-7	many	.	CSVEKISGAYEQYF	TGCAGCGTTGAAAAGATTTCAGGGGCCTACGAGCAGTACTTC
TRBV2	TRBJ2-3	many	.	CASRARQSRTDTQYF	TGTGCCAGCAGAGCCCGACAGAGCCGCACAGATACGCAGTATTTT
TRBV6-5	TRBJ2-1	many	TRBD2	CASSLGLAGVSEQFF	TGTGCCAGCAGTTTAGGACTAGCGGGAGTGTCTGAGCAGTTCTTC
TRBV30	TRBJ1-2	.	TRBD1	CAWEGQGDGYTF	TGTGCCTGGGAGGGACAGGGGGATGGCTACACCTTC
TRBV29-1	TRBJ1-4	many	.	CSVEGGKGKLFF	TGCAGCGTAGAGGGTGGGAAAGGAAAACTGTTTTTT
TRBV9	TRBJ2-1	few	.	CASSALPGREQFF	TGTGCCAGCAGCGCCCTACCGGGGCGGGAGCAGTTCTTC
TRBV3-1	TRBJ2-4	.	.	CASSQETLKNIQYF	TGTGCCAGCAGCCAAGAGACCCTAAAAAACATTCAGTACTTC
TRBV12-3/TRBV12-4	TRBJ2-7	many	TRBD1	CASSQGQVLYEQYF	TGTGCCAGCAGCCAGGGACAGGTTCTCTACGAGCAGTACTTC
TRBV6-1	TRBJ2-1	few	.	CASSRTLAHEQFF	TGTGCCAGCAGCCGCACACTAGCCCATGAGCAGTTCTTC
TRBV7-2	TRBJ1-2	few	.	CASSSVGRDYGYTF	TGTGCCAGCAGCTCTGTGGGGCGCGACTATGGCTACACCTTC
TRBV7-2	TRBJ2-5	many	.	CASSPSGEETQYF	TGTGCCAGCAGCCCGTCGGGTGAGGAGACCCAGTACTTC
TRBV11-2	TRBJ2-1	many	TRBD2	CASSGRLAGGKFF	TGTGCCAGCAGCGGACGACTAGCGGGGGGCAAGTTCTTC
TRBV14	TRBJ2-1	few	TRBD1	CASSRQGANEQFF	TGTGCCAGCAGCCGACAGGGGGCGAATGAGCAGTTCTTC
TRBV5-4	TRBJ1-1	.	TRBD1	CASSGQGWTGPVNTEASF	TGTGCCAGCAGCGGACAGGGGTGGACAGGACCGGTGAACACTGAAGCTTCCTTT
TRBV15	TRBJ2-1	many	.	CATSSWDKRHNEQFF	TGTGCCACCAGCAGTTGGGACAAACGGCACAATGAGCAGTTCTTC
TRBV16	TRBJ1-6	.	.	CASSQSGGLKGSPLHF	TGTGCCAGCAGCCAATCAGGAGGCCTAAAGGGCTCACCCCTCCACTTT
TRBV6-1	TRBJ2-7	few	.	CASHPQALTYEQYF	TGTGCCAGTCACCCACAGGCCTTAACCTACGAGCAGTACTTC
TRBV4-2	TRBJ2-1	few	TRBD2	CASSQLAGGSNEQFF	TGTGCCAGCAGCCAACTAGCGGGAGGTAGCAATGAGCAGTTCTTC
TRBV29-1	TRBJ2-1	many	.	CSARRTDNEQFF	TGCAGCGCCCGCCGGACCGACAATGAGCAGTTCTTC
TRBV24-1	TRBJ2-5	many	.	CATSDPLGRGEQETQYF	TGTGCCACCAGTGACCCACTCGGTAGGGGCGAACAAGAGACCCAGTACTTC
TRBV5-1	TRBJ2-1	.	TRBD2	CASSLEGTSRGNEQFF	TGCGCCAGCAGCTTGGAGGGGACTAGCAGAGGCAATGAGCAGTTCTTC
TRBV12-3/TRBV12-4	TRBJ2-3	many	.	CASRPTASGGDTQYF	TGTGCCAGCAGGCCCACGGCTTCCGGGGGAGATACGCAGTATTTT
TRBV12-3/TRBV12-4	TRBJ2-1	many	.	CALGESSYNEQFF	TGTGCTTTAGGGGAGAGCTCCTACAATGAGCAGTTCTTC
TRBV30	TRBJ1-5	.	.	CAWSSEGARGNQPQHF	TGTGCCTGGAGTTCCGAAGGGGCGAGGGGCAATCAGCCCCAGCATTTT
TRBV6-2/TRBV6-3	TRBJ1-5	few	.	CASISDGHQPQHF	TGTGCCAGCATATCGGACGGGCATCAGCCCCAGCATTTT
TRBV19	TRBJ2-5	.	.	CASSQRGRMETRYF	TGTGCCAGTAGTCAAAGGGGCCGTATGGAGACCCGGTACTTC
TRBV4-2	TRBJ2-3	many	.	CASSQEMRGDTQYF	TGTGCCAGCAGCCAAGAGATGCGGGGAGATACGCAGTATTTT
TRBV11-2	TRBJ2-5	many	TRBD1	CASSRLRTGLETQYF	TGTGCCAGCAGCAGGCTACGGACAGGGTTGGAGACCCAGTACTTC
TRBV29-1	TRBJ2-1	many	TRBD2	CSVARDGTSGSGNEQFF	TGCAGCGTGGCCCGGGACGGGACTAGCGGGAGTGGGAATGAGCAGTTCTTC
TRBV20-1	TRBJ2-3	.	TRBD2	CSAGGVSGTTFSDTQYF	TGCAGTGCTGGCGGGGTTTCCGGGACTACGTTTTCAGATACGCAGTATTTT
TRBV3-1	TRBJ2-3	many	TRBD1	CASSQQGARTDTQYF	TGTGCCAGCAGCCAACAGGGGGCGCGCACAGATACGCAGTATTTT
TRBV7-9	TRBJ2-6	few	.	CASSQATGANVLTF	TGTGCCAGCAGCCAGGCGACTGGGGCCAACGTCCTGACTTTC
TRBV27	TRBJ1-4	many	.	CASSLEGPGASGNEKLFF	TGTGCCAGCAGTTTGGAGGGGCCGGGTGCATCGGGTAATGAAAAACTGTTTTTT
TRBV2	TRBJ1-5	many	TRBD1	CASSLGQVPQHF	TGTGCCAGCAGCCTCGGACAGGTCCCCCAGCATTTT
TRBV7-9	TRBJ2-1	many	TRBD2	CASSVKGLAGNEQFF	TGTGCCAGCAGCGTTAAAGGACTAGCGGGCAATGAGCAGTTCTTC
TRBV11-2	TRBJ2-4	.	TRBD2	CASSTTSGRAGSIQYF	TGTGCCAGCAGCACGACTAGCGGGAGGGCCGGGAGCATTCAGTACTTC
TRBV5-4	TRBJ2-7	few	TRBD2	CASAPGTSGRGVPYEQYF	TGTGCCAGCGCCCCCGGGACTAGCGGGAGGGGAGTCCCCTACGAGCAGTACTTC
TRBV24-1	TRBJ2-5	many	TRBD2	CATSGLAGGRETQYF	TGTGCCACCAGCGGACTAGCGGGAGGCCGGGAGACCCAGTACTTC
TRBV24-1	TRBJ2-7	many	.	CATSDSGGKRLQGEQYF	TGTGCCACCAGTGATTCGGGCGGCAAAAGGTTACAGGGCGAGCAGTACTTC